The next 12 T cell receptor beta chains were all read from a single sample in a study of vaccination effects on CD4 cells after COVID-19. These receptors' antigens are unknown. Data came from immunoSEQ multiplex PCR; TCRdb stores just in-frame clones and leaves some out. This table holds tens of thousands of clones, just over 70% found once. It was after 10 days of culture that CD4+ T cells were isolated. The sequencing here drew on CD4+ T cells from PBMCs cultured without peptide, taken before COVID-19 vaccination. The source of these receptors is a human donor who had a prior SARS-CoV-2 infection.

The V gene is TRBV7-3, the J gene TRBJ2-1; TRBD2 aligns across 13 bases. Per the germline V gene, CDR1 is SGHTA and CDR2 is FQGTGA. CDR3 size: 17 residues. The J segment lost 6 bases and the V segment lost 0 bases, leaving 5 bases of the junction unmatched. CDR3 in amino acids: CASSLTKLAGGVNEQFF. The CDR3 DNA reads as TGTGCCAGCAGCTTAACGAAACTAGCGGGAGGGGTCAATGAGCAGTTCTTC.

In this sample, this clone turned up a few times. This chain's CDR3 is CASSYSAGLNQPQHF. CDR3 in DNA: TGTGCCAGCAGTTACTCGGCAGGGTTGAATCAGCCCCAGCATTTT. This sequence joins TRBV6-5 and TRBJ1-5, with D tentatively TRBD1 (5 bases). Germline assignment: CDR1 MNHEY and CDR2 SVGAGI. The CDR3 has 15 amino acids. Trimming left V 0 bases short and J 4 bases short, with 10 bases between.

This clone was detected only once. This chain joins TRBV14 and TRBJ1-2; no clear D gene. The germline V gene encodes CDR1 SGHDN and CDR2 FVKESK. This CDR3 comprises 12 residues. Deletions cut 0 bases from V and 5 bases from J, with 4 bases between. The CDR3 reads CASSQDRYGYTF. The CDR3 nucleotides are TGTGCCAGCAGCCAAGACCGTTATGGCTACACCTTC.

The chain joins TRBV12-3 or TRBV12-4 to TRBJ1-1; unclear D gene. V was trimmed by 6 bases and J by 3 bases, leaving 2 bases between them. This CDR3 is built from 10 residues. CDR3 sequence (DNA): TGTGCCAGCAGATACACTGAAGCTTTCTTT. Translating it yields CASRYTEAFF.

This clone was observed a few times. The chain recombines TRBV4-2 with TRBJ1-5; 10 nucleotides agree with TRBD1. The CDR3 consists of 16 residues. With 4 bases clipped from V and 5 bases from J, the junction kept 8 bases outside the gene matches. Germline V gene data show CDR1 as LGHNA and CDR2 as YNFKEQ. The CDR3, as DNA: TGTGCCAGCAGCCGCACAACGACAGGGGGCTATCAGCCCCAGCATTTT. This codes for CASSRTTTGGYQPQHF.

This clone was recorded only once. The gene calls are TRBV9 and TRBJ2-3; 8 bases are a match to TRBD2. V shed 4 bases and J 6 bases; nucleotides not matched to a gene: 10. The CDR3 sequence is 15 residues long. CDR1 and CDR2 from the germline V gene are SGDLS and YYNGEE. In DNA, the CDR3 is TGTGCCAGCAGCCTTTTAGCGGGGCCGACGGATACGCAGTATTTT. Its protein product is CASSLLAGPTDTQYF.

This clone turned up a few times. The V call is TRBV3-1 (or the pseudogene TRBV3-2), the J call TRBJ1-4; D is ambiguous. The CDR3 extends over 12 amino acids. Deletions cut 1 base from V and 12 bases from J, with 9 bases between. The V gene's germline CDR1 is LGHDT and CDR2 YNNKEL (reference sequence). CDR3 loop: CASSQVPGQLFF. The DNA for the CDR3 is TGTGCCAGCAGCCAAGTCCCAGGCCAACTGTTTTTT.

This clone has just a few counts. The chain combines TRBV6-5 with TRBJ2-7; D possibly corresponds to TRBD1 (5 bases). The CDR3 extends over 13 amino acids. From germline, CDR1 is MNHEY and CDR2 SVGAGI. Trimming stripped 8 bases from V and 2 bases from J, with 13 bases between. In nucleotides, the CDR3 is TGTGCCAGCTCTAGGGGATACCCCTACGAGCAGTACTTC. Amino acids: CASSRGYPYEQYF.

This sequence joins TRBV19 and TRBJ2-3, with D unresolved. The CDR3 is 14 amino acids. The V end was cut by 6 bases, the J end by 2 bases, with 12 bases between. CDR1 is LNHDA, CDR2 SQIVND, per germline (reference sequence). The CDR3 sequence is CASSPTGNTDTQYF. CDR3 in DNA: TGTGCCAGTAGCCCGACTGGAAACACAGATACGCAGTATTTT.

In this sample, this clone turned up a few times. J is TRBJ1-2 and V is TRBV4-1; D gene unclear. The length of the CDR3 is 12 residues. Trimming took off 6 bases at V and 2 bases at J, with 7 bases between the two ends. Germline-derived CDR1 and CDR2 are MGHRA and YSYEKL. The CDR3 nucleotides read TGCGCCAGCAGAGGGCGAAACTATGGCTACACCTTC. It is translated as CASRGRNYGYTF.

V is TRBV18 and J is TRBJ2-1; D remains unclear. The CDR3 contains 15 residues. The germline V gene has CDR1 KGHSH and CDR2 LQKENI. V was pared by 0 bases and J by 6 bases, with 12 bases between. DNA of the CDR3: TGTGCCAGCTCACCACCGAGTCGGGCGATCAATGAGCAGTTCTTC. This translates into CASSPPSRAINEQFF.

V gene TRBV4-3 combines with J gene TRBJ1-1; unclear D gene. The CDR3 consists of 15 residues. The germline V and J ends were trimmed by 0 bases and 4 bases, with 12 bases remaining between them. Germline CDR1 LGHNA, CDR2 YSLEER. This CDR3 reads CASSQDLYVGTEAFF. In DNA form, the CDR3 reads TGCGCCAGCAGCCAAGATCTCTACGTGGGCACTGAAGCTTTCTTT.